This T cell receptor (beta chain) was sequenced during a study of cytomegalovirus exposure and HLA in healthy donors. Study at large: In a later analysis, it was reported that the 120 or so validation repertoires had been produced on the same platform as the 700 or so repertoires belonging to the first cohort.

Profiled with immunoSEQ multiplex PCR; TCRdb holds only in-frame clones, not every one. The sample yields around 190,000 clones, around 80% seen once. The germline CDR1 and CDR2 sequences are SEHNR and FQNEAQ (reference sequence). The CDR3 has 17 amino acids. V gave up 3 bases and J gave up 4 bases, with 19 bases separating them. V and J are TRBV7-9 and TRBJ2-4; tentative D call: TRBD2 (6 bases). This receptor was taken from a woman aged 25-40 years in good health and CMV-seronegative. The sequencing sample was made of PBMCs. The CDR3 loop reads CASSFHSVGLSKNIQYF. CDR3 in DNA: TGTGCCAGCAGCTTTCACAGTGTCGGACTAAGTAAAAACATTCAGTACTTC.